This TCR beta chain was documented in a study of shared clonotypes between healthy human individuals. V shed 4 bases and J 2 bases; nucleotides not matched to a gene: 7. The CDR3 spans 16 residues. CDR1 and CDR2 from the germline V gene are LNHDA and SQIVND (reference sequence). Clones were read by immunoSEQ multiplex PCR, and TCRdb kept only the in-frame ones, dropping some. The repertoire holds some 1,400,000 clones, with roughly 96% as singletons. This receptor was taken from a man aged 30-40 years in good health. J is TRBJ2-2 and V is TRBV19; TRBD1 matches 7 bases. Material: naive CD4+ T cells sorted from blood. Documented subset: CD45RA+ positively selected. CDR3 DNA sequence: TGTGCCAGTAGTAGACTGGGACAGCTCAACACCGGGGAGCTGTTTTTT. This sequence encodes CASSRLGQLNTGELFF.